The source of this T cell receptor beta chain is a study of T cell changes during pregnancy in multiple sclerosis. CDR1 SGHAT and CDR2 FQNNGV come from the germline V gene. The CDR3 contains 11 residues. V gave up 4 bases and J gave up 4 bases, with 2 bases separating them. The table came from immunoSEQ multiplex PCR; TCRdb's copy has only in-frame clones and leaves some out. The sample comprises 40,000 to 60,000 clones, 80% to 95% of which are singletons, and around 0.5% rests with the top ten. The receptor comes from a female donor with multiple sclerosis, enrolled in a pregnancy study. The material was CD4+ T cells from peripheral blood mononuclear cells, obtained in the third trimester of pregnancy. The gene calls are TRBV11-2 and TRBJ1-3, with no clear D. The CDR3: CASSSGNTIYF. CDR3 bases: TGTGCCAGCAGCTCGGGAAACACCATATATTTT.